Listed below are T cell receptor beta chains from one sample, sequenced in a study of T cells in tumors after PD-1 blockade. Sequencing was performed with immunoSEQ multiplex PCR; in TCRdb, only in-frame clones are kept and a portion is missing. This sample has more than 4,000 clones; 50% to 80% occur once, and the top ten carry around 32%. The input for sequencing was tumor tissue, taken before anti-PD-1 treatment. These receptors were obtained from a human donor with cutaneous squamous cell carcinoma. Both conserved end residues are part of each CDR3. D genes are given only for firm matches. Clone size, where shown, is once, few, many, or a class for clones that have expanded.

abundance	v_gene	d_gene	len	j_gene	CDR3nt	CDR3aa
.	TRBV29-1	TRBD1	13	TRBJ1-2	TGCAGCGTTACCCGGACAGGGGTCTATGGCTACACCTTC	CSVTRTGVYGYTF
.	TRBV6-5	.	13	TRBJ2-2	TGTGCCAGCAGTTCCCCGTTCACCGGGGAGCTGTTTTTT	CASSSPFTGELFF
.	TRBV5-1	.	12	TRBJ2-1	TGCGCCAGCTACGTGCCGGGCAATGAGCAGTTCTTC	CASYVPGNEQFF
.	TRBV2	.	12	TRBJ1-6	TGTGCCAGCAGTGCGGGGTCTTCACCCCTCCACTTT	CASSAGSSPLHF
once	TRBV10-2	.	11	TRBJ1-2	TGCGCCAGCAGTGAGGGTGGGGTCTACACCTTC	CASSEGGVYTF
once	TRBV6-5	TRBD2	15	TRBJ2-3	TGTGCCAGCAAGCCAGCGGGGGCCGGGGGGGATACGCAGTATTTT	CASKPAGAGGDTQYF
.	TRBV6-2/TRBV6-3	.	16	TRBJ1-6	TGTGCCAGCAGTAAGATCCCGAGCTCCTATAATTCACCCCTCCACTTT	CASSKIPSSYNSPLHF
.	TRBV18	.	18	TRBJ2-1	TGTGCCAGCTCACCCCCCTCCGGGGGCTATAGCTCCTACAATGAGCAGTTCTTC	CASSPPSGGYSSYNEQFF
.	TRBV5-4	.	15	TRBJ1-1	TGTGCCAGCAGCTTGTCCCAGACAGTTAACACTGAAGCTTTCTTT	CASSLSQTVNTEAFF
.	TRBV12-5	TRBD2	17	TRBJ2-5	TGTGCTAGTGGTTTGGCGGTAGCGGGGGGGAGGGTAGAGACCCAGTACTTC	CASGLAVAGGRVETQYF
.	TRBV3-1/TRBV3-2	TRBD2	18	TRBJ2-5	TGTGCCAGCAGCCAAAGCGTGGATTCCGGGACTAGCGTAGAGACCCAGTACTTC	CASSQSVDSGTSVETQYF
once	TRBV15	.	14	TRBJ2-1	TGTGCCACCAGCAGGGACCCCGGGGATAATGAGCAGTTCTTC	CATSRDPGDNEQFF
.	TRBV19	TRBD2	15	TRBJ2-5	TGTGCCAGTAGTTTGGCGGGGGGGCCCAGAGAGACCCAGTACTTC	CASSLAGGPRETQYF
medium-sized	TRBV5-1	.	14	TRBJ2-3	TGCGCCAGCAGCTTGGTGGGGGCGCAAGATACGCAGTATTTT	CASSLVGAQDTQYF
.	TRBV5-4	.	13	TRBJ2-7	TGTGCCAGCAGCTTGGATATCTCCTACGAGCAGTACTTC	CASSLDISYEQYF
.	TRBV28	.	13	TRBJ2-7	TGTGCCAGCAGTTTATCCTCCTTCTACGAGCAGTACTTC	CASSLSSFYEQYF
.	TRBV6-5	.	15	TRBJ1-2	TGTGCCAGCAGTCGTTCGTTCGGATTCAACTATGGCTACACCTTC	CASSRSFGFNYGYTF
.	TRBV30	.	15	TRBJ1-4	TGTGCCTGGAGCGTCCCAAGCAGGGTGGAAGAAAAACTGTTTTTT	CAWSVPSRVEEKLFF
.	TRBV12-3/TRBV12-4	.	13	TRBJ2-7	TGTGCCAGCAGTTTTGGCCTCGAGTACGAGCAGTACTTC	CASSFGLEYEQYF
.	TRBV27	TRBD1	13	TRBJ2-7	TGTGCCAGCAGTATGGGACAGGGGGCGGGGCAGTACTTC	CASSMGQGAGQYF
large	TRBV6-5	TRBD1	14	TRBJ1-2	TGTGCCAGCAGGACGGGACAGGTGAACTATGGCTACACCTTC	CASRTGQVNYGYTF
few	TRBV19	.	16	TRBJ1-5	TGTGCCAGTAGTCCAAGGGCAATTAGTGACAATCAGCCCCAGCATTTT	CASSPRAISDNQPQHF
few	TRBV6-5	.	10	TRBJ1-2	TGTGCCAGCGGGGTCTATGGCTACACCTTC	CASGVYGYTF
.	TRBV2	TRBD1	17	TRBJ1-5	TGTGCCAGCAGTGATCCCGGGACAGGGGGTGAAAATCAGCCCCAGCATTTT	CASSDPGTGGENQPQHF
.	TRBV6-5	.	15	TRBJ2-5	TGTGCCAGCAGTCCACTACAGGGAGGGCTGGAGACCCAGTACTTC	CASSPLQGGLETQYF
.	TRBV5-1	TRBD1	17	TRBJ1-1	TGCGCCAGCAGCTCTCGACAGGGGGGTCGAATGAACACTGAAGCTTTCTTT	CASSSRQGGRMNTEAFF
.	TRBV2	.	14	TRBJ2-3	TGTGCCAGCAGTGAAGTTACAAGCACAGATACGCAGTATTTT	CASSEVTSTDTQYF
.	TRBV7-9	TRBD2	16	TRBJ2-3	TGTGCCAGCACCCCGGGGACTAGCAGTAGCACAGATACGCAGTATTTT	CASTPGTSSSTDTQYF
.	TRBV6-5	.	15	TRBJ2-1	TGTGCCAGCAGTCCCAATCAGGCGTTCTACAATGAGCAGTTCTTC	CASSPNQAFYNEQFF
.	TRBV5-1	.	13	TRBJ2-7	TGCGCCAGCAGCTTCGGACAACTCTACGAGCAGTACTTC	CASSFGQLYEQYF
.	TRBV2	.	12	TRBJ1-1	TGTGCCAGCGGTATAAAAAAGACTGAAGCTTTCTTT	CASGIKKTEAFF
.	TRBV13	.	15	TRBJ1-1	TGTGCCAGCAGCCCTTCGCGTCACATGAACACTGAAGCTTTCTTT	CASSPSRHMNTEAFF
.	TRBV3-1/TRBV3-2	.	13	TRBJ1-1	TGTGCCAGCGGACTAGATGCGAACACTGAAGCTTTCTTT	CASGLDANTEAFF
.	TRBV5-1	TRBD2	17	TRBJ2-1	TGCGCCAGCAGCCCCGGACTAGCGGGGATCTCCTACAATGAGCAGTTCTTC	CASSPGLAGISYNEQFF
.	TRBV6-5	.	15	TRBJ2-2	TGTGCCAGCACGGGCGGCAGGCCGGGAGCTGGGGAGCTGTTTTTT	CASTGGRPGAGELFF